This is a list of T cell receptor beta chains from one sample in a study of shared clonotypes between healthy human individuals. Sequencing used immunoSEQ multiplex PCR; TCRdb keeps in-frame clones, though not all of them. Of 2,500,000 or so clones listed, more than 85% are singletons. Specimen: naive CD4+ T cells from PBMCs. The receptors come from a man aged 18 to 29 in good health. Some clones in this sample may be carry-over from other donors' samples. CDR3s include the opening cysteine and the closing phenylalanine or tryptophan. Fields, in order: CDR3 protein, clone size, J gene, V gene. Clone sizes are given selectively: once, few, many, or a class where the clone is expanded.

cdr3_aa: CSVESYSSEQFF; clone_size: .; j_call: TRBJ2-1; v_call: TRBV29-1
cdr3_aa: CSVAAFERATGGKLFF; clone_size: .; j_call: TRBJ1-4; v_call: TRBV29-1
cdr3_aa: CAISRQGSGFPSNEQFF; clone_size: once; j_call: TRBJ2-1; v_call: TRBV10-3
cdr3_aa: CASSFGLAGTEETQYF; clone_size: .; j_call: TRBJ2-5; v_call: TRBV5-1
cdr3_aa: CASSPRDRSEQYF; clone_size: .; j_call: TRBJ2-7; v_call: TRBV28
cdr3_aa: CASSQAGGKETQYF; clone_size: .; j_call: TRBJ2-5; v_call: TRBV5-4
cdr3_aa: CASSLGRAGGQPQHF; clone_size: once; j_call: TRBJ1-5; v_call: TRBV11-2
cdr3_aa: CASSWEGFGNEKLFF; clone_size: .; j_call: TRBJ1-4; v_call: TRBV5-1
cdr3_aa: CASASGTGSREQYF; clone_size: .; j_call: TRBJ2-7; v_call: TRBV6-5
cdr3_aa: CASSHFRLAVLYQETQYF; clone_size: .; j_call: TRBJ2-5; v_call: TRBV7-9
cdr3_aa: CASSVAPAQETQYF; clone_size: .; j_call: TRBJ2-5; v_call: TRBV9
cdr3_aa: CASSLQRLETQYF; clone_size: .; j_call: TRBJ2-5; v_call: TRBV7-2
cdr3_aa: CASSRPKRTATNEKLFF; clone_size: .; j_call: TRBJ1-4; v_call: TRBV23-1
cdr3_aa: CASGTGGGTGELFF; clone_size: .; j_call: TRBJ2-2; v_call: TRBV27
cdr3_aa: CASSSGLVYNEQFF; clone_size: .; j_call: TRBJ2-1; v_call: TRBV28
cdr3_aa: CASNGGQNYEQYF; clone_size: .; j_call: TRBJ2-7; v_call: TRBV7-9
cdr3_aa: CASSPQLAGGTDTQYF; clone_size: .; j_call: TRBJ2-3; v_call: TRBV11-1